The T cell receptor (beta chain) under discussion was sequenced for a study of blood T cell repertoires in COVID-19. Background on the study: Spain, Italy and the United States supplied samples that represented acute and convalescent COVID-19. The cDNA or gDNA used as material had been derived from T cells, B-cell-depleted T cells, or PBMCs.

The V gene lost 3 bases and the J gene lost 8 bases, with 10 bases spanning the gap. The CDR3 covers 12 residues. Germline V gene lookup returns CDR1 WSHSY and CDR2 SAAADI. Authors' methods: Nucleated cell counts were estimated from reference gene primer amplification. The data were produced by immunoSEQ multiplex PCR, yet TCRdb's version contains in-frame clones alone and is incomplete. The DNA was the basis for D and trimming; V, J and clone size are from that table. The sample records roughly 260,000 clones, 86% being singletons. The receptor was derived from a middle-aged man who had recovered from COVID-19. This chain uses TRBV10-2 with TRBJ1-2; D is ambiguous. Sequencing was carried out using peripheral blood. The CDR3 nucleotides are TGCGCCAGCAGTGATATGGGAGACGGCTACACCTTC. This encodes CASSDMGDGYTF.